This TCR beta chain appears in the sequencing data of a study of blood T cell repertoires in COVID-19. Across the study: The origin of the acute and convalescent COVID-19 samples was the United States, Italy and Spain. Nucleic acid was either cDNA or gDNA, and it came from T cells, B-cell-depleted T cells, or PBMCs.

The V gene's germline CDR1 is SGHKS and CDR2 YYEKEE (reference sequence). V shed 1 base, J shed 6 bases, and the junction held 9 bases outside the gene matches. CDR3 length: 15 residues. In the authors' workflow: Nucleated cell counts were estimated from reference gene primer amplification. The repertoire was sequenced with immunoSEQ multiplex PCR; TCRdb's copy has only in-frame clones and lacks some. D and trimming come from the DNA, and the V and J calls and clone size come from that table. The table includes about 210,000 clones, almost 90% detected once. The V and J genes are TRBV5-5 and TRBJ2-7; TRBD1 matches 8 bases. The receptor's source is a man in his late teens or twenties with active or convalescent COVID-19. The sequenced material came from peripheral blood. CDR3 residues: CASSLIGTGGGEQYF. Here the CDR3 DNA reads TGTGCCAGCAGCTTGATCGGGACAGGTGGGGGCGAGCAGTACTTC.